This T cell receptor beta chain was found in a study of multiple sclerosis patients with progressive multifocal leukoencephalopathy. Study-level findings and limits: Whether JC virus or general immunocompromise explains the findings remained unclear. Less diverse TRB repertoires were suggested in most PML patients. At PML onset, no shared TRBV or TRBJ gene usage was seen. Before and during natalizumab, the clones expanded at PML already existed.

Documented time point: more than 5 months of natalizumab therapy. This CDR3 comprises 15 residues. Germline V gene data show CDR1 as SGHVS and CDR2 as FQNEAQ. V lost 5 bases to trimming and J lost 1 base, with 13 bases between them. Produced via immunoSEQ multiplex PCR; TCRdb's table is partial and in-frame only. This repertoire shows tens of thousands of clones, around 92% found once; its top ten account for about 1.6%. This clone occurred once. Its antigen remains unknown. The TCR sequence derives from a human donor with multiple sclerosis. The sequencing used PBMCs, collected from a patient treated with natalizumab. The genes are TRBV7-8 and TRBJ2-3; D might be TRBD2 (6 bases). The CDR3 sequence is CASSPLGGGTDTQYF. In DNA, the CDR3 is TGTGCCAGCAGCCCACTCGGGGGAGGCACAGATACGCAGTATTTT.